The 23 T cell receptor beta chains below come from one sample, sequenced in a study of blood T cell repertoires in COVID-19. Some clones are missing from TCRdb's copy, which holds only in-frame ones; the method was immunoSEQ multiplex PCR. The sample includes about 400,000 clones, more than 70% of them seen just once. Sequenced material: peripheral blood. The receptor source for this set is a man aged 35 to 55 with acute or convalescent COVID-19.

This clone showed up just a few times. The chain is built from TRBV5-6 and TRBJ2-7; D uncertain. The germline V gene encodes CDR1 SGHDT and CDR2 YYEEEE. This CDR3 has 12 amino acids. V lost 8 bases and J 7 bases, leaving 16 bases between the germline ends. CDR3 residues: CASTDSDLEQYF. CDR3 nucleotides: TGTGCCAGTACCGACTCCGACTTGGAGCAGTACTTC.

V gene TRBV27 combines with J gene TRBJ2-7, with TRBD2 as a possible D gene (5 bases). CDR1 is MNHEY, CDR2 SMNVEV, per germline (reference sequence). The CDR3 length is 15 residues. The V end lost 6 bases, the J end lost 0 bases, and 15 bases lay between the germline ends. The DNA for the CDR3 is TGTGCCAGCAGGCTCCTAGCTGCGGGCTCCTACGAGCAGTACTTC. Translating gives CASRLLAAGSYEQYF.

V and J are TRBV6-1 and TRBJ1-1; D is ambiguous. Germline lookup yields CDR1 MNHNS and CDR2 SASEGT. The CDR3 is 15 residues long. Trimming took 0 bases from V and 4 from J, leaving 12 bases between them. The CDR3 reads CASSEAAGRGTEAFF. In nucleotides, the CDR3 is TGTGCCAGCAGTGAAGCGGCGGGGAGAGGCACTGAAGCTTTCTTT.

The V call is TRBV29-1, the J call TRBJ1-4; D ambiguous. This CDR3 region has 10 residues. CDR1 and CDR2 from the germline V gene are SQVTM and ANQGSEA. CDR3 nucleotides: TGCTCGGGGTTAAATGAAAAACTGTTTTTT. Translated: CSGLNEKLFF.

V is TRBV19 and J is TRBJ2-1; a possible D gene is TRBD2 (7 bases). From germline, CDR1 is LNHDA and CDR2 SQIVND (reference sequence). V lost 10 bases to trimming and J lost 9 bases, with 19 bases between them. This CDR3 has 13 residues. CDR3 protein: CATKSGGGSEQFF. CDR3 DNA sequence: TGTGCCACCAAATCGGGGGGCGGCTCTGAGCAGTTCTTC.

The V and J genes are TRBV9 and TRBJ1-3; tentative D call: TRBD1 (5 bases). Germline V gene lookup returns CDR1 SGDLS and CDR2 YYNGEE. CDR3 length: 20 residues. Trimming left V 2 bases short and J 0 bases short, with 24 bases between. The CDR3 sequence: CASSVTVGHTLAYSGNTIYF. The CDR3 DNA follows: TGTGCCAGCAGCGTGACCGTAGGACACACCTTAGCTTACTCTGGAAACACCATATATTTT. Based on the CDR3 plus reference TRBV9 and TRBJ1-3, the full variable domain is DSGVTQTPKHLITATGQRVTLRCSPRSGDLSVYWYQQSLDQGLQFLIQYYNGEERAKGNILERFSAQQFPDLHSELNLSSLELGDSALYFCASSVTVGHTLAYSGNTIYFGEGSWLTVV.

J is TRBJ1-1 and V is TRBV6-5; TRBD1 matches 9 bases. The CDR3 is 14 amino acids. V was clipped by 2 bases and J by 6 bases; unmatched bases: 4. Germline loops: CDR1 MNHEY, CDR2 SVGAGI. CDR3 sequence reads: CASSYGTGFAEAFF. CDR3 nucleotides: TGTGCCAGCAGTTACGGGACAGGGTTTGCTGAAGCTTTCTTT.

The chain employs TRBV28 and TRBJ1-2, with 12 bases aligning to TRBD1. CDR1 and CDR2 from the germline V gene are MDHEN and SYDVKM. The CDR3 is made up of 16 amino acids. V dropped 8 bases and J dropped 7; count of bases not matched to a gene: 14. The CDR3 DNA sequence: TGTGCCAGCGGACCGGGACAGGGGGCGACTAGCGGTGGCTACACCTTC. It encodes CASGPGQGATSGGYTF.

J is TRBJ2-7 and V is TRBV9; D is unclear. The CDR3 totals 14 residues. The ends were cut back, 3 bases at V and 2 bases at J, with 12 bases in the middle. The germline CDR1 and CDR2 sequences are SGDLS and YYNGEE. The CDR3 DNA reads as TGTGCCAGCAGCGCAAGACCAGAGGCCTACGAGCAGTACTTC. Translation: CASSARPEAYEQYF.

In DNA form, the CDR3 reads TGTGCCAGCAGTGAAGCGCGTAGGGGAGGCTACACCTTC. Its protein is CASSEARRGGYTF. The chain joins TRBV2 to TRBJ1-2; D might be TRBD1 (5 bases). Trimming removed 0 bases from V and 8 bases from J, with 10 bases in between. Germline V gene data show CDR1 as SNHLY and CDR2 as FYNNEI. The CDR3 runs to 13 residues.

V gene TRBV11-3 combines with J gene TRBJ2-3; 7 nucleotides line up with TRBD2. The CDR3 has 15 residues. The V gene's germline CDR1 is SGHNT and CDR2 YENEEA. The V segment lost 5 bases and the J segment 5 bases; nucleotides outside the gene matches: 10. CDR3 protein: CASSKLGRVEDTQYF. The CDR3 nucleotides read TGTGCCAGCAGCAAATTGGGGAGGGTAGAAGATACGCAGTATTTT. Variable domain in full (rest from reference TRBV11-3 and TRBJ2-3): EAGVVQSPRYKIIEKKQPVAFWCNPISGHNTLYWYLQNLGQGPELLIRYENEEAVDDSQLPKDRFSAERLKGVDSTLKIQPAELGDSAVYLCASSKLGRVEDTQYFGPGTRLTVL.

This chain uses TRBV27 with TRBJ2-2; D possibly corresponds to TRBD1 (5 bases). The CDR3 runs to 13 residues. The ends were cut back, 5 bases at V and 4 bases at J, with 8 bases in the middle. CDR1 is MNHEY and CDR2 is SMNVEV in the germline V gene (reference sequence). The CDR3 protein is CASSLDSTGELFF. The CDR3 region has the DNA TGTGCCAGCAGTCTAGACAGCACCGGGGAGCTGTTTTTT.

The J gene is TRBJ1-2, the V gene TRBV21-1. TRBV21-1 is noted as a pseudogene. There are 17 residues in the CDR3. The DNA of the CDR3 is TGTGCCAGCAGCAAACCGGGGCGGGGGGCGCTTGTCTATGGCTACACCTTC. Translating it yields CASSKPGRGALVYGYTF.

This chain links TRBV7-2 with TRBJ1-3; tentatively, D is TRBD1 (6 bases). Between the trimmed V and J ends, which lost 7 bases and 0 bases, there was a span of 13 bases. The CDR3 runs to 15 residues. Germline V gene sequence: CDR1 SGHTA, CDR2 FQGNSA. In nucleotides, the CDR3 is TGTGCCAGCACCCTGACAGGCGGCTCTGGAAACACCATATATTTT. The encoded protein is CASTLTGGSGNTIYF.

The genes are TRBV5-6 and TRBJ2-2, with D possibly matching TRBD1 (5 bases). The CDR3 loop spans 18 amino acids. Between the trimmed V and J ends, which lost 3 bases and 0 bases, there was a span of 18 bases. Germline CDR1 and CDR2: SGHDT and YYEEEE. DNA of the CDR3: TGTGCCAGCAGCTCCCGACGGATCAGGGTGGCGAACACCGGGGAGCTGTTTTTT. Translating it yields CASSSRRIRVANTGELFF.

The CDR3 DNA reads TGTGCCAGCAGGGCGGGAGTGAGTAATGAGCAGTTCTTC. Protein sequence: CASRAGVSNEQFF. The rearrangement uses TRBV6-5 and TRBJ2-1, with 7 bases that match TRBD2. This CDR3 contains 13 residues. Germline trimming cut 6 bases from V and 7 bases from J; bases unmatched to any gene: 6. Germline values: CDR1 MNHEY, CDR2 SVGAGI.

V gene TRBV3-1 (or the pseudogene TRBV3-2) combines with J gene TRBJ2-1; TRBD2 matches at 14 bases. V lost 0 bases to trimming and J lost 2 bases; unmatched junction nucleotides: 9. Germline values: CDR1 LGHDT, CDR2 YNNKEL (reference sequence). This CDR3 is built from 20 residues. CDR3 loop: CASSQDSRLAGGTTYNEQFF. The CDR3 region has the DNA TGTGCCAGCAGCCAAGACTCGAGACTAGCGGGAGGGACGACCTACAATGAGCAGTTCTTC.

The chain uses TRBV7-9 and TRBJ1-5, with D possibly being TRBD1 (6 bases). There are 15 residues in the CDR3. The V gene lost 5 bases and the J gene lost 0 bases, with 11 bases spanning the gap. The V gene's germline CDR1 is SEHNR and CDR2 FQNEAQ (reference sequence). The CDR3 region has the DNA TGTGCCAGCAGCCAGGGGCTGCATAGCAATCAGCCCCAGCATTTT. Residues: CASSQGLHSNQPQHF.

This clone was recorded only once. The chain is built from TRBV27 and TRBJ2-7; 8 nucleotides match TRBD1. The ends lost 6 bases at V and 3 bases at J; junction bases unmatched: 7. The CDR3 extends over 14 amino acids. Per germline, CDR1 MNHEY and CDR2 SMNVEV (reference sequence). Here the CDR3 reads CASRRQGLNYEQYF. CDR3 sequence (DNA): TGTGCCAGCAGGAGACAGGGGTTAAACTACGAGCAGTACTTC.

This clone was detected once. The chain uses TRBV4-1 and TRBJ1-2, with 9 bases fitting TRBD1. Unmatched junction bases numbered 13, after V lost 5 bases and J lost 6 bases. The germline CDR1 and CDR2 sequences are MGHRA and YSYEKL. CDR3 length: 16 amino acids. CDR3 in DNA: TGCGCCAGCAGCGGACTAGGGACAGGGCCTCGACATGGCTACACCTTC. This translates into CASSGLGTGPRHGYTF.

A note on this clone: This may come from a read error, since a much larger clone is one base off. The chain joins TRBV11-3 to TRBJ2-2; TRBD1 agrees at 7 bases. The CDR3 sequence is 15 residues long. Germline V CDR1 and CDR2: SGHNT, YENEEA. V shed 5 bases and J 2 bases; nucleotides not matched to a gene: 5. The CDR3 reads CASSPGTANTGELFF. The CDR3 coding sequence is TGTGCCAGCAGCCCCGGGACAGCTAACACCGGGGAGCTGTTTTTT. The variable domain in full, with the rest retrieved from reference TRBV11-3 and TRBJ2-2, is EAGVVQSPRYKIIEKKQPVAFWCNPISGHNTLYWYLQNLGQGPELLIRYENEEAVDDSQLPKDRFSAERLKGVDSTLKIQPAELGDSAVYLCASSPGTANTGELFFGEGSRLTVL.

This clone was seen a single time. This chain links TRBV20-1 with TRBJ2-3; possible D gene TRBD2, 6 bases. This CDR3 has 15 residues. Germline CDR1 is DFQATT and CDR2 is SNEGSKA (reference sequence). Deletions cut 3 bases from V and 5 bases from J, with 18 bases between. The CDR3 protein is CSASRSGVLRDTQYF. The CDR3 region has the DNA TGCAGTGCTAGTAGGTCGGGGGTTTTGAGAGATACGCAGTATTTT.

Of note for this clone: Other DNA sequences from this sample encode an identical CDR3 as well. This chain uses TRBV12-3 or TRBV12-4 with TRBJ2-1; perhaps TRBD2 as D (6 bases). V shed 5 bases and J shed 10 bases, with 9 bases lying between them. The CDR3 has 11 amino acids. The CDR3 spells CASSPRGEQFF. The CDR3 DNA sequence: TGTGCCAGCAGTCCTCGGGGGGAGCAGTTCTTC.